The rows below give T cell receptor beta chains drawn from one sample of a study of cytomegalovirus exposure and HLA in healthy donors. Assay used: immunoSEQ multiplex PCR; TCRdb lists only in-frame clones, some missing. The sample has more than 80,000 clones; roughly four fifths are singletons. Sequencing was performed on PBMCs. Receptors originate from a man aged 50-59 years in good health and CMV-seronegative. Each CDR3 is given with its conserved first and last residue. The D gene is left open where the match is weak. Not every row has a clone size; where given, it reads once, few, many or a size class.

J	length	D	size	V	DNA	CDR3
TRBJ1-2	12	.	.	TRBV7-9	TGTTCCAGCAGCTTAGGCAAACTGGGCTACACCTTC	CSSSLGKLGYTF
TRBJ2-7	16	TRBD1	.	TRBV4-2	TGTGCCAGCAGCCAAGATACCGGGACAGGTGCCTACGAGCAGTACTTC	CASSQDTGTGAYEQYF
TRBJ2-1	16	.	.	TRBV29-1	TGCAGCGTTGAGAGGGCAGGGGTTCGTTCCTACAATGAGCAGTTCTTC	CSVERAGVRSYNEQFF
TRBJ1-1	14	.	.	TRBV10-1	TGCGCCAGCAGTGAGTCCACAACGTACACTGAAGCTTTCTTT	CASSESTTYTEAFF
TRBJ1-5	16	TRBD1	few	TRBV6-1	TGTGCCAGCAGTGGGACCCTGGGACAGGGCCATCAGCCCCAGCATTTT	CASSGTLGQGHQPQHF
TRBJ2-3	16	TRBD1	.	TRBV6-5	TGTGCCAGCAGTTCCGGGACAGCCCCTAGCACAGATACGCAGTATTTT	CASSSGTAPSTDTQYF
TRBJ1-1	13	.	.	TRBV28	TGTGCCAGCAGTTTGACAGCGAACACTGAAGCTTTCTTT	CASSLTANTEAFF
TRBJ1-3	16	TRBD1	.	TRBV28	TGTGCCAGCACCTCGGGACAGGGCCCCTCTGGAAACACCATATATTTT	CASTSGQGPSGNTIYF
TRBJ1-5	12	.	.	TRBV19	TGTGCCAGTAGTCCCCATTTGCAGCCCCAGCATTTT	CASSPHLQPQHF
TRBJ1-5	13	TRBD1	once	TRBV29-1	TGCAGCGTTGGGACAGGGGGCAATCAGCCCCAGCATTTT	CSVGTGGNQPQHF
TRBJ2-7	14	.	.	TRBV2	TGTGCCAGCAGTGTTGGGCAGGGGCAGCGGGAGCAGTACTTC	CASSVGQGQREQYF
TRBJ2-2	14	.	.	TRBV19	TGTGCCAGTACCCAGGTGCCGAACACCGGGGAGCTGTTTTTT	CASTQVPNTGELFF
TRBJ2-3	12	.	.	TRBV29-1	TGCAGCGGCAGGCAGAACACAGATACGCAGTATTTT	CSGRQNTDTQYF
TRBJ2-5	13	.	few	TRBV6-1	TGTGCCAGCGACGGAGCCTCCAGAGAGACCCAGTACTTC	CASDGASRETQYF
TRBJ2-5	15	.	few	TRBV4-2	TGTGCCAGCAGCCAAGACTTAGGCGGCCAAGAGACCCAGTACTTC	CASSQDLGGQETQYF
TRBJ2-5	15	.	few	TRBV5-4	TGTGCCAGCAGCTCCCCCTCTGGGGGGCAAGAGACCCAGTACTTC	CASSSPSGGQETQYF
TRBJ2-5	12	.	.	TRBV2	TGTGCCAGCAGTGAATTAAAAGAGACCCAGTACTTC	CASSELKETQYF
TRBJ1-6	16	.	.	TRBV28	TGTGCCAGCAGTTTATGGGAGGATACCTATAATTCACCCCTCCACTTT	CASSLWEDTYNSPLHF
TRBJ1-6	15	.	.	TRBV10-2	TGCGCCAGCAGTGAGTCGGGGCCTATTAATTCACCCCTCCACTTT	CASSESGPINSPLHF
TRBJ2-6	15	.	.	TRBV6-5	TGTGCCAGCAGGACAGGCATCTCTGGGGCCAACGTCCTGACTTTC	CASRTGISGANVLTF
TRBJ2-1	14	.	.	TRBV19	TGTGCCAGTAGTATAGGACACACTTACAATGAGCAGTTCTTC	CASSIGHTYNEQFF
TRBJ1-3	13	TRBD1	once	TRBV5-6	TGTGCCAGCACCGTGACAGGGCTGGACACCATATATTTT	CASTVTGLDTIYF
TRBJ1-5	14	.	.	TRBV5-1	TGCGCCAGCAGCTTGGACCCAGGGAACCAGCCCCAGCATTTT	CASSLDPGNQPQHF
TRBJ1-5	12	.	.	TRBV21-1	TGTGCCAGCAGCAATCTAAGTCAGCCCCAGCATTTT	CASSNLSQPQHF
TRBJ1-4	19	.	.	TRBV21-1	TGTGCCAGCAGCCTAAGAGTTATATCCACGGGTTCAACTAATGAAAAACTGTTTTTT	CASSLRVISTGSTNEKLFF
TRBJ2-4	14	TRBD1	.	TRBV10-3	TGTGCCATCAGTGAGTCAGGACAGGGAAGCATTCAGTACTTC	CAISESGQGSIQYF
TRBJ1-2	14	.	.	TRBV5-4	TGTGCCAGCAGCTTGCAGGGACAAATCTATGGCTACACCTTC	CASSLQGQIYGYTF
TRBJ1-3	16	.	.	TRBV10-3	TGTGCCATCAGTCAACAGGGAAAAGGTTCCGGAAACACCATATATTTT	CAISQQGKGSGNTIYF
TRBJ2-6	16	TRBD1	.	TRBV29-1	TGCAGCGTTGCCGGGACAGGGGGCACTGGGGCCAACGTCCTGACTTTC	CSVAGTGGTGANVLTF
TRBJ2-3	14	TRBD2	.	TRBV19	TGTGCCACTCGACTAGCGGGGGGTTCAGATACGCAGTATTTT	CATRLAGGSDTQYF
TRBJ2-6	16	.	.	TRBV9	TGTGCCAGCACCCTAGACTTGATCACTGGGGCCAACGTCCTGACTTTC	CASTLDLITGANVLTF
TRBJ2-5	14	TRBD1	.	TRBV7-3	TGTGCCAGCAGCAGAGACAGGGGGCCAGAGACCCAGTACTTC	CASSRDRGPETQYF
TRBJ2-3	17	.	.	TRBV7-9	TGTGCCAGCAGCTTTTTTGTCGGCCAGGGGAACACAGATACGCAGTATTTT	CASSFFVGQGNTDTQYF
TRBJ1-5	16	.	.	TRBV18	TGTGCCAGCTCACCGACTGATGCCGCCTCCAATCAGCCCCAGCATTTT	CASSPTDAASNQPQHF
TRBJ1-2	14	.	.	TRBV5-1	TGCGCCAGCAGCTTGGTAGGTGGTCAGGCCGGCTACACCTTC	CASSLVGGQAGYTF
TRBJ1-3	13	.	.	TRBV6-5	TGTGCCAGCAGTCGAGCGAATGCCAACACCATATATTTT	CASSRANANTIYF
TRBJ1-5	13	.	.	TRBV15	TGTGCCACCAGCAGGGACGGGGGTCAGCCCCAGCATTTT	CATSRDGGQPQHF
TRBJ2-7	17	.	.	TRBV4-2	TGTGCCAGCAGCCAAGATCGGCAGGGGACCCACTTCTACGAGCAGTACTTC	CASSQDRQGTHFYEQYF
TRBJ1-1	14	.	.	TRBV7-9	TGTTCCAGCAGCTCCCCCAACGAGGGCACTGAAGCTTTCTTT	CSSSSPNEGTEAFF
TRBJ1-5	14	.	.	TRBV6-5	TGTGCCAGCGCCCCGGACAGTTCCTATCGGCCCCAGCATTTT	CASAPDSSYRPQHF
TRBJ2-6	17	TRBD2	.	TRBV7-9	TGTGCCAGCAGCTTCTCGGGAGGGAGCTCTGGGGCCAACGTCCTGACTTTC	CASSFSGGSSGANVLTF
TRBJ1-4	13	.	.	TRBV5-5	TGTGCCAGCAGATTAGACAGGTTGGAAAAACTGTTTTTT	CASRLDRLEKLFF
TRBJ2-1	17	TRBD1	.	TRBV4-1	TGCGCCAGCCCGGGACAGTACTTCTCACTCTCCTACAATGAGCAGTTCTTC	CASPGQYFSLSYNEQFF
TRBJ1-3	14	TRBD1	.	TRBV11-3	TGTGCCAGCAGCCCCGGGACAGCAGGAAACACCATATATTTT	CASSPGTAGNTIYF
TRBJ1-6	15	.	.	TRBV11-2	TGTGCCAGCAGCTTAGAGTACACCAGTAATTCACCCCTCCACTTT	CASSLEYTSNSPLHF
TRBJ1-5	15	TRBD1	.	TRBV19	TGTGCCAGTAGCAGGGACAGGGAAAGCAATCAGCCCCAGCATTTT	CASSRDRESNQPQHF
TRBJ2-1	13	.	once	TRBV4-3	TGCGCCAGCAGCCAAATCACGGGGAATGAGCAGTTCTTC	CASSQITGNEQFF
TRBJ1-2	14	TRBD1	.	TRBV7-2	TGTGCCAGCAGCCCCGACAGGGGAGGGGATGGCTACACCTTC	CASSPDRGGDGYTF
TRBJ2-7	16	.	.	TRBV25-1	TGTGCCAGCAGTGAATTCGGAGCAGACTTGAGCCACGAGCAGTACTTC	CASSEFGADLSHEQYF
TRBJ1-2	15	.	few	TRBV7-2	TGTGCCAGCAGCTTAGACGAGGACAGCTCCTATGGCTACACCTTC	CASSLDEDSSYGYTF
TRBJ1-1	19	TRBD1	.	TRBV19	TGTGCCAGTAGTGCAAGAAGCCCGGGACAGGGGGCCTCGTACACTGAAGCTTTCTTT	CASSARSPGQGASYTEAFF
TRBJ1-1	16	.	.	TRBV18	TGTGCCAGCTCACCACCGGGAGGGGGAGACAGCCCCGAAGCTTTCTTT	CASSPPGGGDSPEAFF
TRBJ2-4	11	.	.	TRBV6-6	TGTGCCAGCAGGGGCCTTAACATTCAGTACTTC	CASRGLNIQYF
TRBJ1-1	11	.	few	TRBV19	TGTGCCAGTAGTATTTGGGACACGGCTTTCTTT	CASSIWDTAFF